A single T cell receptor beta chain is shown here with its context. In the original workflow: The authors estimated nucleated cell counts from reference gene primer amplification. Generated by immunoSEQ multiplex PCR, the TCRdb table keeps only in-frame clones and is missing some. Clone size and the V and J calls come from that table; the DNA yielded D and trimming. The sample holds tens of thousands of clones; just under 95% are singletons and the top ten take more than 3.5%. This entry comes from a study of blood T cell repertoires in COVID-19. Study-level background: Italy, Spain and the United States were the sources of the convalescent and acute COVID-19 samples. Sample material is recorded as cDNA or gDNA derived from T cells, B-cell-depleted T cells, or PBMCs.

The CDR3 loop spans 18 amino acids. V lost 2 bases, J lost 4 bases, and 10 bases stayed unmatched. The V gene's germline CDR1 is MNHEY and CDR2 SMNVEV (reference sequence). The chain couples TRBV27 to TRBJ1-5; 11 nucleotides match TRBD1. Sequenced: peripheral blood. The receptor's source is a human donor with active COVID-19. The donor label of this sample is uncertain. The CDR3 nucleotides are TGTGCCAGCAGTTTACTGGGGACAGGGGGTCTCGGGAATCAGCCCCAGCATTTT. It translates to CASSLLGTGGLGNQPQHF.